The subject of this entry is one T cell receptor beta chain. Germline CDR1 reads SEHNR; CDR2 reads FQNEAQ (reference sequence). Trimming stripped 1 base from V and 7 bases from J, with 10 bases between. The CDR3 consists of 14 residues. This record comes from a study of T cell responses to AZD1222 COVID-19 vaccine. The data were produced by immunoSEQ multiplex PCR, yet TCRdb's version contains in-frame clones alone and is incomplete. The sample lists about 92,000 clones, approximately 84% seen once, with roughly 10% in the top ten. This chain links TRBV7-9 with TRBJ1-4; D gene ambiguous. The material was peripheral blood, obtained on day 0 of AZD1222 vaccination. The sequence was collected from an adult in good health. In DNA, the CDR3 is TGTGCCAGCAGCTTAGGCAGCGGCCGTGAAAAACTGTTTTTT. The encoded protein is CASSLGSGREKLFF. Supplemented by reference TRBV7-9 and TRBJ1-4, the full variable domain reads DTGVSQNPRHKITKRGQNVTFRCDPISEHNRLYWYRQTLGQGPEFLTYFQNEAQLEKSRLLSDRFSAERPKGSFSTLEIQRTEQGDSAMYLCASSLGSGREKLFFGSGTQLSVL.